The 19 T cell receptor beta chains presented below share a single source sample, sequenced in a study of response to subunit inactivated influenza vaccine (dated by TCRdb to 2017 to 2018). Library creation used RT-PCR. The instrument given in TCRdb is Illumina HiSeq 2500. In-frame beta chains were kept once TCRdb had trimmed the public reads at Q25 with fastp and called clones with MiXCR. CDR3 protein duplicates are merged, each entry listing the most common genes and DNA. This sample holds roughly 630,000 distinct CDR3 sequences; 14% were observed only once. The ten most abundant clones make up 7.6% of the sample. The sample here was PBMCs from blood, taken around two weeks before vaccination. All receptors derive from a man aged 45 to 65 who received an inactivated influenza vaccine. Donor details come from another sample of the same person, matched by shared clones.

In its sample, this clonotype was seen a few times. V is TRBV12-3 or TRBV12-4 and J is TRBJ1-5, with D perhaps matching TRBD1 (5 bases). Trimming pared 6 bases from V and 4 bases from J, leaving 13 bases between. CDR3 length: 14 amino acids. CDR3 sequence: CASSPPGRNQPQHF. As DNA, the CDR3 is TGTGCCAGCAGCCCCCCAGGGAGAAATCAGCCCCAGCATTTT.

Only a few counts were recorded for this clonotype. The V gene is TRBV27, the J gene TRBJ1-1; D not resolved. CDR1 and CDR2 (germline): MNHEY, SMNVEV (reference sequence). V was pared by 8 bases and J by 0 bases, with 13 bases between. There are 14 residues in the CDR3. The CDR3 region is CASRQSGVNTEAFF. DNA of the CDR3: TGTGCCAGCCGTCAGTCCGGCGTGAACACTGAAGCTTTCTTT.

This clonotype was counted at least ten times. The V call is TRBV20-1, the J call TRBJ2-7; 7 bases align to TRBD1. The CDR3 runs to 13 residues. With 2 bases clipped from V and 0 bases from J, the junction kept 1 base outside the gene matches. Germline values: CDR1 DFQATT, CDR2 SNEGSKA (reference sequence). In DNA, the CDR3 is TGCAGTGCTAGAAGGGACAGCTCCTACGAGCAGTACTTC. Residues: CSARRDSSYEQYF.

The V call is TRBV20-1, the J call TRBJ2-3, with 7 bases identical to TRBD2. The CDR3 extends over 15 amino acids. The germline V gene encodes CDR1 DFQATT and CDR2 SNEGSKA (reference sequence). Losses at the gene ends were 6 bases for V and 6 bases for J; bases not matched to a gene: 15. CDR3 sequence reads: CSASPRTRGRDTQYF. Here the CDR3 DNA reads TGCAGTGCGTCTCCGAGGACTAGAGGGAGGGATACGCAGTATTTT.

There are many counts of this clonotype. The genes are TRBV27 and TRBJ2-1, with 15 bases lining up with TRBD2. V shed 9 bases, J shed 9 bases, and the junction held 3 bases outside the gene matches. The CDR3 spans 13 residues. Per the germline V gene, CDR1 is MNHEY and CDR2 is SMNVEV (reference sequence). Here the CDR3 DNA reads TGTGCCAGACCGGGACTAGCGGGAGGTGAGCAGTTCTTC. Its protein product is CARPGLAGGEQFF.

The chain joins TRBV5-1 to TRBJ2-1; D perhaps matches TRBD2 (5 bases). CDR1 SGHRS and CDR2 YFSETQ come from the germline V gene. This CDR3 has 13 residues. V lost 2 bases, J lost 8 bases, and 11 bases lay in between. The DNA of the CDR3 is TGCGCCAGCAGCTTTGAGGGTTTGGATGAGCAGTTCTTC. Translating gives CASSFEGLDEQFF.

The chain links TRBV29-1 to TRBJ2-6, with D unclear. The CDR3 extends over 14 amino acids. Per germline, CDR1 SQVTM and CDR2 ANQGSEA. Trimming left V 3 bases short and J 0 bases short, with 6 bases between. CDR3 residues: CSVDVSSGANVLTF. Here the CDR3 DNA reads TGCAGCGTTGACGTTAGCTCTGGGGCCAACGTCCTGACTTTC.

This clonotype was seen a handful of times. The rearrangement uses TRBV28 and TRBJ1-1, with unresolved D. Germline CDR1 MDHEN, CDR2 SYDVKM. V was shortened by 6 bases and J by 2 bases, with 10 bases between the two germline ends. The CDR3 loop spans 13 amino acids. This CDR3 is CASRRGYNTEAFF. CDR3 bases: TGTGCCAGCAGACGTGGGTATAACACTGAAGCTTTCTTT.

This chain uses TRBV28 with TRBJ2-3; 9 nucleotides match TRBD2. Germline CDR1 and CDR2: MDHEN and SYDVKM. Trimming took 3 bases from V and 1 from J; bases not matched to a gene: 8. This CDR3 has 17 residues. CDR3 sequence (DNA): TGTGCCAGCAGTTTTGCGGGAGGGGCCACGGGCACAGATACGCAGTATTTT. As protein: CASSFAGGATGTDTQYF. The complete variable domain, with remaining parts taken from reference TRBV28 and TRBJ2-3, reads DVKVTQSSRYLVKRTGEKVFLECVQDMDHENMFWYRQDPGLGLRLIYFSYDVKMKEKGDIPEGYSVSREKKERFSLILESASTNQTSMYLCASSFAGGATGTDTQYFGPGTRLTVL.

The V call is TRBV28, the J call TRBJ2-2; 7 positions match TRBD1. Germline V gene lookup returns CDR1 MDHEN and CDR2 SYDVKM. The CDR3 loop spans 16 amino acids. The junction had 11 bases not matched to a gene; V was cut back by 4 bases and J by 6 bases. CDR3 bases: TGTGCCAGCAGTTCGGAAGGGGGACAGCACGCCGGGGAGCTGTTTTTT. Its protein product is CASSSEGGQHAGELFF. Full variable domain (rest looked up from reference TRBV28 and TRBJ2-2): DVKVTQSSRYLVKRTGEKVFLECVQDMDHENMFWYRQDPGLGLRLIYFSYDVKMKEKGDIPEGYSVSREKKERFSLILESASTNQTSMYLCASSSEGGQHAGELFFGEGSRLTVL.

This rearrangement joins TRBV14 to TRBJ1-2; D call uncertain. In germline, CDR1 is SGHDN, CDR2 FVKESK. CDR3 size: 13 residues. V was shortened by 1 base and J by 8 bases, with 11 bases between the two germline ends. The CDR3 is CASSQGSGWGYTF. The CDR3 nucleotides read TGTGCCAGCAGCCAAGGTTCGGGATGGGGCTACACCTTC.

The chain employs TRBV12-3 or TRBV12-4 and TRBJ1-2; 8 positions match TRBD1. This CDR3 is 12 amino acids long. The V and J ends lost 7 bases and 7 bases, in that order; junction bases with no gene match: 5. The CDR3 DNA sequence: TGTGCCAGCACTACAGGGGGTGGTGGCTACACCTTC. This codes for CASTTGGGGYTF.

V gene TRBV5-1 combines with J gene TRBJ1-2, with TRBD1 as a possible D gene (5 bases). The CDR3 is made up of 15 amino acids. V was shortened by 4 bases and J by 2 bases, with 15 bases between the two germline ends. Germline V CDR1 and CDR2: SGHRS, YFSETQ. The CDR3 protein is CASSKGTDGNYGYTF. The DNA for the CDR3 is TGCGCCAGCAGCAAGGGGACGGACGGAAACTATGGCTACACCTTC. Based on the CDR3 plus reference TRBV5-1 and TRBJ1-2, the full variable domain is KAGVTQTPRYLIKTRGQQVTLSCSPISGHRSVSWYQQTPGQGLQFLFEYFSETQRNKGNFPGRFSGRQFSNSRSEMNVSTLELGDSALYLCASSKGTDGNYGYTFGSGTRLTVV.

This clonotype was counted between two and nine times. The chain links TRBV12-3 or TRBV12-4 to TRBJ1-2, with no clear D. This CDR3 comprises 12 residues. Trimming shortened V by 6 bases and J by 2 bases, and 7 bases separated the two germline ends. The CDR3 reads CASSNNNYGYTF. The DNA of the CDR3 is TGTGCCAGCAGCAATAACAACTATGGCTACACCTTC.

The chain has TRBV6-2 or TRBV6-3 and TRBJ2-1; 11 bases align to TRBD2. Germline V gene data show CDR1 as MNHEY and CDR2 as SVGEGT. Trimming cost V 6 bases and J 2 bases; bases outside gene matches: 3. CDR3 size: 15 residues. CDR3 amino acids: CASSGLAGPYNEQFF. CDR3 DNA sequence: TGTGCCAGCAGCGGACTAGCGGGTCCCTACAATGAGCAGTTCTTC.

This clonotype occurred a few times. V usage is TRBV27 and J usage is TRBJ2-1, with TRBD2 as a possible D gene (5 bases). Trimming stripped 5 bases from V and 12 bases from J, with 20 bases between. Looked up from germline, CDR1 is MNHEY and CDR2 is SMNVEV (reference sequence). The length of the CDR3 is 14 residues. CDR3 sequence (DNA): TGTGCCAGCAGTCCACTAGGGCCATCCTTGGGGCAGTTCTTC. This encodes CASSPLGPSLGQFF.

The chain carries TRBV4-3 and TRBJ1-1; a possible D gene is TRBD1 (6 bases). V lost 0 bases and J 4 bases, leaving 15 bases between the germline ends. The CDR3 has 16 residues. CDR1 is LGHNA and CDR2 is YSLEER in the germline V gene. CDR3 DNA sequence: TGCGCCAGCAGCCAAGATGCTGGCGGGGGGGCCACTGAAGCTTTCTTT. Amino acid sequence: CASSQDAGGGATEAFF.

This chain connects TRBV4-1 to TRBJ2-3, with 8 nucleotides matching TRBD2. V shed 3 bases, J shed 4 bases, and the junction held 18 bases outside the gene matches. This CDR3 has 19 amino acids. Looked up from germline, CDR1 is MGHRA and CDR2 is YSYEKL. The CDR3 protein is CASSHLGGLVDGAADTQYF. CDR3 in DNA: TGCGCCAGCAGCCACTTAGGGGGACTAGTCGATGGGGCGGCAGATACGCAGTATTTT.

The table lists this clonotype with many counts. The gene calls are TRBV24-1 and TRBJ2-2, with no clear D. The CDR3 covers 14 residues. CDR1 is KGHDR and CDR2 is SFDVKD in the germline V gene. V gave up 5 bases and J gave up 2 bases, with 8 bases separating them. CDR3 loop: CATSGRTNTGELFF. As DNA, the CDR3 is TGTGCCACCAGTGGGCGGACCAACACCGGGGAGCTGTTTTTT.